Following are 6 T cell receptor beta chains from one sample sequenced in a study of T-cell reconstitution after alpha-beta-depleted transplantation in children. Preparation of the TCRbeta library involved a method that used unique molecular identifiers. From the PCR reads, TCRdb called clonotypes with MiXCR, one entry per CDR3 protein. The sample lists about 58,000 distinct CDR3 sequences; 44% were seen once. The sequencing here drew on PBMCs, mostly from graft donor cells, taken 360 days after TCRalphabeta/CD19-depleted stem cell transplant. These receptors were obtained from a male patient younger than 18 who had a stem cell transplant for acute lymphoblastic leukemia, so the T cells may come from the graft donor.

The chain is built from TRBV7-7 and TRBJ2-5; D is undetermined. CDR3 length equals 13 residues. Germline V gene data show CDR1 as SSHAT and CDR2 as FNYEAQ (reference sequence). V was shortened by 3 bases and J by 4 bases, with 9 bases between the two germline ends. CDR3 residues: CASSFRLLETQYF. The CDR3 DNA reads as TGTGCCAGCAGCTTCCGCCTCTTAGAGACCCAGTACTTC.

V gene TRBV20-1 combines with J gene TRBJ1-1; 8 nucleotides align to TRBD1. Germline-derived CDR1 and CDR2 are DFQATT and SNEGSKA (reference sequence). V was pared by 5 bases and J by 0 bases, with 11 bases of the junction left unmatched. This CDR3 region has 16 residues. CDR3 sequence: CSAPDRVEGMNTEAFF. The CDR3 bases are TGCAGTGCTCCGGACAGGGTAGAAGGGATGAACACTGAAGCTTTCTTT.

V usage is TRBV12-3 or TRBV12-4 and J usage is TRBJ2-7; weak D call: TRBD2 (5 bases). V lost 1 base, J lost 6 bases, and 19 bases lay in between. CDR3 size: 16 residues. The chain's CDR3 is CASSLVSLLQRGEQYF. As DNA, the CDR3 is TGTGCCAGCAGTTTAGTCTCTTTGCTTCAACGGGGCGAGCAGTACTTC.

The chain links TRBV27 to TRBJ2-7; D ambiguous. Germline CDR1 is MNHEY and CDR2 is SMNVEV (reference sequence). The CDR3 has 11 amino acids. V was shortened by 10 bases and J by 0 bases, with 7 bases between the two germline ends. CDR3 nucleotide sequence: TGTGCCATTACCACCTCCTACGAGCAGTACTTC. This encodes CAITTSYEQYF.

This clonotype was observed a few times. This chain joins TRBV10-3 and TRBJ1-2; a possible D gene is TRBD1 (5 bases). The CDR3 sequence is 11 residues long. V lost 4 bases to trimming and J lost 8 bases, with 8 bases between them. In germline, CDR1 is ENHRY, CDR2 SYGVKD. The DNA of the CDR3 is TGTGCCATCAGTGGAGGGGAAGGCTACACCTTC. Encoded protein: CAISGGEGYTF.

V and J are TRBV5-4 and TRBJ1-1, with D maybe TRBD1 (6 bases). Deletions cut 0 bases from V and 3 bases from J, with 12 bases between. The CDR3 totals 15 residues. Germline V gene data show CDR1 as SGHNT and CDR2 as YYREEE (reference sequence). The CDR3 reads CASSLVPGEYTEAFF. The CDR3 DNA is TGTGCCAGCAGCTTGGTACCAGGGGAGTACACTGAAGCTTTCTTT.